A single sample is the source of the 30 T cell receptor beta chains below, sequenced in a study of blood T cell repertoires in COVID-19. The protocol was immunoSEQ multiplex PCR, while the TCRdb copy is restricted to in-frame clones and leaves out a portion. Of about 330,000 clones listed, around nine tenths are singletons. Sequencing was performed on peripheral blood. The receptors shown here come from a woman aged 45-65 years with active or convalescent COVID-19.

Comment on this clone: Different DNA sequences within this sample yield the same CDR3. V usage is TRBV27 and J usage is TRBJ1-5; D uncertain. The CDR3 covers 13 residues. Between the trimmed V and J ends, which lost 1 base and 6 bases, there was a span of 7 bases. CDR1 is MNHEY and CDR2 is SMNVEV in the germline V gene (reference sequence). The CDR3 DNA reads as TGTGCCAGCAGTTTATTCGGTGGTCAGCCCCAGCATTTT. Translating gives CASSLFGGQPQHF.

V gene TRBV12-2 combines with J gene TRBJ1-1; the table assigns TRBD1, which was not confirmed against the DNA. TRBV12-2 constitutes a pseudogene. This CDR3 comprises 16 residues. The CDR3 protein is CASRFRDRGLCTEAFF. For the CDR3, the DNA is TGTGCAAGTCGCTTTCGGGACAGGGGGCTGTGCACTGAAGCTTTCTTT.

This chain links TRBV5-1 with TRBJ2-7; 7 bases line up with TRBD1. CDR3 length: 14 amino acids. J was trimmed by 5 bases and V by 4 bases; bases with no gene match: 9. The germline V gene encodes CDR1 SGHRS and CDR2 YFSETQ. The CDR3 bases are TGCGCCAGCAGCGACAGGACAGGAGTCAACGAGCAGTACTTC. Its translation: CASSDRTGVNEQYF.

The chain uses TRBV7-2 and TRBJ1-5, with unresolved D. The CDR3 is 16 amino acids. CDR1 SGHTA and CDR2 FQGNSA come from the germline V gene. Trimming removed 2 bases from V and 8 bases from J, with 19 bases in between. CDR3 sequence (DNA): TGTGCCAGCAGCTTAAGTCGGACGCACGGGAATGAGCCCCAGCATTTT. This translates into CASSLSRTHGNEPQHF.

This chain links TRBV6-6 with TRBJ1-4; TRBD1 is a possible D gene (5 bases). Germline CDR1 reads MNHNY; CDR2 reads SVGAGI (reference sequence). CDR3 length equals 16 residues. V was cut by 0 bases and J by 6 bases, with 14 bases left in between. CDR3 in amino acids: CASSYSWGPEDEKLFF. Written as DNA, the CDR3 is TGTGCCAGCAGTTACTCATGGGGCCCCGAGGATGAAAAACTGTTTTTT.

The chain links TRBV20-1 to TRBJ1-2; D is unclear. Looked up from germline, CDR1 is DFQATT and CDR2 is SNEGSKA (reference sequence). This CDR3 is built from 10 residues. V lost 6 bases and J lost 6, with 8 bases in between. The CDR3 protein is CSAEGNGYTF. The CDR3 nucleotides are TGCAGTGCGGAGGGCAATGGCTACACCTTC.

J is TRBJ2-2 and V is TRBV19; 7 bases fit TRBD1. Germline trimming cut 4 bases from V and 0 bases from J; bases unmatched to any gene: 2. The CDR3 consists of 15 residues. CDR1 LNHDA and CDR2 SQIVND come from the germline V gene (reference sequence). The CDR3 DNA reads as TGTGCCAGTAGTACGGGACAGTCGAACACCGGGGAGCTGTTTTTT. Its protein is CASSTGQSNTGELFF.

This chain joins TRBV7-2 and TRBJ1-5; 11 nucleotides agree with TRBD1. There are 15 residues in the CDR3. V dropped 7 bases and J dropped 4; count of bases not matched to a gene: 6. Germline CDR1 reads SGHTA; CDR2 reads FQGNSA. The CDR3 DNA sequence: TGTGCCAGCAACCTGGGACAGGGGGGGAATCAGCCCCAGCATTTT. Encoded protein: CASNLGQGGNQPQHF.

V gene TRBV28 combines with J gene TRBJ1-2; 9 nucleotides align to TRBD1. The CDR3 covers 16 residues. Looked up from germline, CDR1 is MDHEN and CDR2 is SYDVKM. Germline trimming cut 3 bases from V and 6 bases from J; bases unmatched to any gene: 11. The CDR3 DNA sequence: TGTGCCAGCAGTTTGACACTCGGGACAGGGAAGGATGGCTACACCTTC. Protein sequence: CASSLTLGTGKDGYTF.

This clone was seen only once. V usage is TRBV5-4 and J usage is TRBJ2-7; 7 nucleotides align to TRBD2. With V trimmed by 4 bases and J by 0 bases, 7 bases remained unmatched. Germline CDR1 and CDR2: SGHNT and YYREEE (reference sequence). This CDR3 comprises 15 residues. The CDR3 sequence is CASSSPGGFSYEQYF. CDR3 sequence (DNA): TGTGCCAGCAGCAGTCCCGGGGGGTTCTCCTACGAGCAGTACTTC. The full variable domain, its missing parts supplied by reference TRBV5-4 and TRBJ2-7, is ETGVTQSPTHLIKTRGQQVTLRCSSQSGHNTVSWYQQALGQGPQFIFQYYREEENGRGNFPPRFSGLQFPNYSSELNVNALELDDSALYLCASSSPGGFSYEQYFGPGTRLTVT.

This chain joins TRBV4-2 and TRBJ2-7; 7 bases fit TRBD1. The CDR3 has 14 amino acids. The germline V gene encodes CDR1 LGHNA and CDR2 YNFKEQ. V shed 1 base and J 2 bases; nucleotides not matched to a gene: 2. The CDR3 DNA is TGTGCCAGCAGCCAAGCTGACAGGGCCTACGAGCAGTACTTC. This sequence encodes CASSQADRAYEQYF.

The J gene is TRBJ1-2, the V gene TRBV19; a weak D match, TRBD1 (6 bases). The CDR3 runs 15 residues. Looked up from germline, CDR1 is LNHDA and CDR2 is SQIVND (reference sequence). Trimming removed 3 bases from V and 3 bases from J, with 14 bases in between. CDR3 DNA sequence: TGTGCCAGTAGTATTTCGCCAGGGGATGACTATGGCTACACCTTC. This translates into CASSISPGDDYGYTF.

The V gene is TRBV6-2 or TRBV6-3, the J gene TRBJ1-4, with D hard to call. The germline gives CDR1 MNHEY, CDR2 SVGEGT. The CDR3 covers 15 residues. Trimming cost V 2 bases and J 6 bases, with 13 bases left between them. The CDR3: CASSYPGYPDEKLFF. In nucleotides, the CDR3 is TGTGCCAGCAGTTACCCCGGGTATCCGGATGAAAAACTGTTTTTT.

V usage is TRBV9 and J usage is TRBJ1-2, with 7 bases matching TRBD1. From germline, CDR1 is SGDLS and CDR2 YYNGEE. The CDR3 has 13 residues. J lost 6 bases, V lost 2 bases, and 4 bases had no gene match. CDR3 nucleotides: TGTGCCAGCAGCGTGAGACAGGGTGATGGCTACACCTTC. It yields the protein CASSVRQGDGYTF.

The V and J genes are TRBV18 and TRBJ2-3, with 7 bases fitting TRBD1. The germline V gene has CDR1 KGHSH and CDR2 LQKENI. This CDR3 has 17 amino acids. The V and J ends lost 6 bases and 6 bases, in that order; junction bases with no gene match: 18. The CDR3 region has the DNA TGTGCCAGCTCGGATGTCCTGAGGGGGCGCAAAACCGATACGCAGTATTTT. This translates into CASSDVLRGRKTDTQYF.

The chain uses TRBV24-1 and TRBJ1-2, with 9 bases identical to TRBD1. The CDR3 covers 16 residues. Germline trimming cut 2 bases from V and 6 bases from J; bases unmatched to any gene: 9. CDR1 is KGHDR, CDR2 SFDVKD, per germline. CDR3: CATSDSGTGYKDGYTF. CDR3 nucleotide sequence: TGTGCCACCAGTGATTCCGGGACAGGGTATAAGGATGGCTACACCTTC.

This rearrangement joins TRBV27 to TRBJ2-3; 7 nucleotides match TRBD2. Trimming removed 2 bases from V and 1 base from J; junction bases left unmatched: 9. CDR1 is MNHEY, CDR2 SMNVEV, per germline (reference sequence). The CDR3 sequence is 17 residues long. The CDR3 DNA reads TGTGCCAGCAGTTTAATAAGCTCGGCGGGGGGCACAGATACGCAGTATTTT. It specifies CASSLISSAGGTDTQYF.

The chain combines TRBV7-9 with TRBJ2-7, with 7 bases matching TRBD1. CDR3 length: 12 amino acids. J was trimmed by 2 bases and V by 8 bases; bases with no gene match: 3. CDR1 and CDR2 from the germline V gene are SEHNR and FQNEAQ (reference sequence). The CDR3, as DNA: TGTGCCAGCGGGACAGCAGCCTACGAGCAGTACTTC. Amino acid sequence: CASGTAAYEQYF.

The chain has TRBV7-2 and TRBJ2-6; D remains ambiguous. Germline V CDR1 and CDR2: SGHTA, FQGNSA. Deletions cut 3 bases from V and 2 bases from J, with 8 bases between. The length of the CDR3 is 15 residues. CDR3: CASSLRGPGANVLTF. DNA of the CDR3: TGTGCCAGCAGCTTGAGAGGCCCTGGGGCCAACGTCCTGACTTTC.

This clone was detected once. The chain is built from TRBV2 and TRBJ2-7, with TRBD1 matching 9 bases. V shed 5 bases, J shed 2 bases, and the junction held 10 bases outside the gene matches. CDR3 size: 16 residues. Germline CDR1 SNHLY, CDR2 FYNNEI. DNA for the CDR3: TGTGCCAGCAGTCGGCTCTCCGGGACAGGGCCCTACGAGCAGTACTTC. This gives the protein CASSRLSGTGPYEQYF.

About this clone itself: In the same sample, other DNA sequences code for this CDR3. The V call is TRBV20-1, the J call TRBJ2-1; D might be TRBD2 (6 bases). CDR3 length equals 11 residues. CDR1 is DFQATT, CDR2 SNEGSKA, per germline (reference sequence). V lost 2 bases and J lost 7, with 6 bases in between. CDR3 bases: TGCAGTGCTAGACGGGGGAATGAGCAGTTCTTC. Translated: CSARRGNEQFF.

This chain joins TRBV7-9 and TRBJ2-5; D uncertain. The CDR3 has 11 residues. The V gene lost 5 bases and the J gene lost 2 bases, with 3 bases spanning the gap. The germline V gene encodes CDR1 SEHNR and CDR2 FQNEAQ (reference sequence). CDR3 in DNA: TGTGCCAGCAGCCCTCAAGAGACCCAGTACTTC. Protein product: CASSPQETQYF.

The rearrangement uses TRBV18 and TRBJ2-7, with D tentatively TRBD2 (6 bases). This CDR3 has 16 residues. The germline CDR1 and CDR2 sequences are KGHSH and LQKENI. The ends were cut back, 2 bases at V and 3 bases at J, with 17 bases in the middle. The CDR3 here is CASSPSLGGRFYEQYF. Here the CDR3 DNA reads TGTGCCAGCTCACCATCGTTGGGGGGACGATTCTACGAGCAGTACTTC.

The rearrangement uses TRBV3-1 (or the pseudogene TRBV3-2) and TRBJ2-3; 8 nucleotides align to TRBD2. Germline CDR1 is LGHDT and CDR2 is YNNKEL (reference sequence). The CDR3 is 19 residues long. V dropped 4 bases and J dropped 2; count of bases not matched to a gene: 17. CDR3 sequence (DNA): TGTGCCAGCAGCCGACTGCACCCAAGGACTAGCCTCCCCACAGATACGCAGTATTTT. Protein sequence: CASSRLHPRTSLPTDTQYF.

The chain employs TRBV28 and TRBJ2-7; tentatively, D is TRBD1 (6 bases). Looked up from germline, CDR1 is MDHEN and CDR2 is SYDVKM. The CDR3 consists of 18 residues. With 4 bases removed from V and 0 bases from J, the gap between germline ends came to 22 bases. The CDR3 DNA reads TGTGCCAGCAGTTCTCAATTCGGACAGACGCGACCCTCCTACGAGCAGTACTTC. This sequence encodes CASSSQFGQTRPSYEQYF.

CDR3 DNA: TGTGCCAGCAGCAGAGGAGGGAATTCACCCCTCCACTTT. Its translation: CASSRGGNSPLHF. This rearrangement joins TRBV7-3 to TRBJ1-6; D not certain. There are 13 residues in the CDR3. CDR1 is SGHTA, CDR2 FQGTGA, per germline. Trimming shortened V by 5 bases and J by 7 bases, and 9 bases separated the two germline ends. The complete variable domain, with remaining parts taken from reference TRBV7-3 and TRBJ1-6, reads GAGVSQTPSNKVTEKGKYVELRCDPISGHTALYWYRQSLGQGPEFLIYFQGTGAADDSGLPNDRFFAVRPEGSVSTLKIQRTERGDSAVYLCASSRGGNSPLHFGNGTRLTVT.

This rearrangement joins TRBV4-1 to TRBJ2-3; 12 bases line up with TRBD2. Germline-derived CDR1 and CDR2 are MGHRA and YSYEKL. This CDR3 region has 17 residues. The V gene end was trimmed by 0 bases and the J gene end by 4 bases; junction bases not matched to a gene: 5. CDR3 bases: TGCGCCAGCAGCCAAGAATACACTAGCGGGGGGCCAGATACGCAGTATTTT. The encoded protein is CASSQEYTSGGPDTQYF.

J is TRBJ1-1 and V is TRBV7-3, with a possible D match to TRBD1 (5 bases). The V gene's germline CDR1 is SGHTA and CDR2 FQGTGA. The CDR3 is 13 amino acids. Trimming pared 5 bases from V and 4 bases from J, leaving 11 bases between. CDR3 coding DNA: TGTGCCAGCAGCCAATCAGGGTTCACTGAAGCTTTCTTT. It yields the protein CASSQSGFTEAFF.

The chain has TRBV7-8 and TRBJ2-3, with 11 nucleotides matching TRBD2. V lost 5 bases, J lost 3 bases, and 4 bases stayed unmatched. Germline V gives CDR1 SGHVS, CDR2 FQNEAQ. The CDR3 loop spans 15 amino acids. The CDR3 bases are TGTGCCAGCAGCACTAGCGGGAGACTAACAGATACGCAGTATTTT. Its translation is CASSTSGRLTDTQYF.

The chain is built from TRBV7-2 and TRBJ2-1; D gene unclear. V shed 3 bases and J shed 1 base, with 4 bases lying between them. CDR3 size: 13 residues. Germline V gene data show CDR1 as SGHTA and CDR2 as FQGNSA. The CDR3: CASSLRSYNEQFF. CDR3 DNA sequence: TGTGCCAGCAGCTTGCGGTCCTACAATGAGCAGTTCTTC.